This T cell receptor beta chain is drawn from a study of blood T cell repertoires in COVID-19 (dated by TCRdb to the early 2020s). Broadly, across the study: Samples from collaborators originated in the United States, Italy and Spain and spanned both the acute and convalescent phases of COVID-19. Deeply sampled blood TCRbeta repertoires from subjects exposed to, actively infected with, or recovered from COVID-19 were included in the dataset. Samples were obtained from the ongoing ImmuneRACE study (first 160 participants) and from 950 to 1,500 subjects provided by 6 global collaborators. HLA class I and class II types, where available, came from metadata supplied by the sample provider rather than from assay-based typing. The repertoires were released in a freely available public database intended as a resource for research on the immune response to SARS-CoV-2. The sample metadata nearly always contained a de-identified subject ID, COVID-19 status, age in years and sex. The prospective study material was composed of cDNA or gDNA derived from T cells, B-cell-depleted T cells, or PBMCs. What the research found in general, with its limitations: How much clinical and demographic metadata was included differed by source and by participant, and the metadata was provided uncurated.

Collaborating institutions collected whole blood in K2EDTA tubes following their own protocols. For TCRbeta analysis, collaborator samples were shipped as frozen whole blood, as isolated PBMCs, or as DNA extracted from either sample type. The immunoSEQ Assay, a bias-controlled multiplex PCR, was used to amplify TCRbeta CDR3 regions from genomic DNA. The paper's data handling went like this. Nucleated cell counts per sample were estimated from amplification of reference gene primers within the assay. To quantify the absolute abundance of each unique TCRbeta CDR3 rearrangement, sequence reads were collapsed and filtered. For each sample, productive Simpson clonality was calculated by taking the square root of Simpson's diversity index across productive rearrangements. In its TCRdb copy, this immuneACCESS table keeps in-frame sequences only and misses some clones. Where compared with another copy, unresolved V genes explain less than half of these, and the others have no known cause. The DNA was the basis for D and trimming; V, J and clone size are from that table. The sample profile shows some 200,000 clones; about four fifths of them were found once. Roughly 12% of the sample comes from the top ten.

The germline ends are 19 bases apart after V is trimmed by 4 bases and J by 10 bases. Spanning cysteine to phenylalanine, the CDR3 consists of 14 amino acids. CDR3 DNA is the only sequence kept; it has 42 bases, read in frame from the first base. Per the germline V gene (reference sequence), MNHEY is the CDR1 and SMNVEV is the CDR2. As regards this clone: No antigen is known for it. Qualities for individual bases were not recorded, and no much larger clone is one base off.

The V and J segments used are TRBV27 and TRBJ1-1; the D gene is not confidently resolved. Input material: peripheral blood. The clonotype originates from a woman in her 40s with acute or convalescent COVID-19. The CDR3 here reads CASSWRPETPIAFF. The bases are TGTGCCAGCAGTTGGAGACCGGAGACCCCGATAGCTTTCTTT.